This entry lists 27 T cell receptor beta chains sequenced from one sample in a study of PD-1 blockade in classical Hodgkin lymphoma. The time point here: cycle 4 day 1 (C4D1), after five to seven weeks of nivolumab. Exposure to brentuximab vedotin varied, and each patient had relapsed following autologous stem cell transplantation. Assay: immunoSEQ multiplex PCR; the TCRdb copy retains only in-frame clones and omits some. Here the sample spans about 94,000 clones, 90% to 95% being singletons. Here the sequenced sample was peripheral blood mononuclear cells (PBMCs), taken before the fourth cycle of nivolumab. The receptors were sampled from a human donor with classical Hodgkin lymphoma.

This clone was seen just once. The V gene is TRBV30, the J gene TRBJ1-5, with unresolved D. CDR1 is GTSNPN, CDR2 SVGIG, per germline (reference sequence). CDR3 length: 16 residues. V was shortened by 0 bases and J by 3 bases, with 15 bases between the two germline ends. CDR3 nucleotides: TGTGCCTGGAGTGTACGGGTAGGGAGGTCCAATCAGCCCCAGCATTTT. Protein product: CAWSVRVGRSNQPQHF.

This clone was seen just once. The chain uses TRBV18 and TRBJ2-2; D is possibly TRBD2 (6 bases). The V gene's germline CDR1 is KGHSH and CDR2 LQKENI. With 6 bases removed from V and 1 base from J, the gap between germline ends came to 12 bases. CDR3 size: 15 residues. The CDR3 region has the DNA TGTGCCAGCTCCCCCCGACTAGAGAACACCGGGGAGCTGTTTTTT. This encodes CASSPRLENTGELFF.

This chain connects TRBV10-1 to TRBJ2-6; D unclear. Germline V gene sequence: CDR1 WNHNN, CDR2 SYGVQD (reference sequence). CDR3 length equals 15 residues. Trimming cost V 2 bases and J 2 bases, with 7 bases left between them. CDR3: CASSERGPGANVLTF. The DNA of the CDR3 is TGCGCCAGCAGTGAGCGTGGACCTGGGGCCAACGTCCTGACTTTC.

This sequence joins TRBV30 and TRBJ2-7; D might be TRBD2 (5 bases). The length of the CDR3 is 13 residues. Per the germline V gene, CDR1 is GTSNPN and CDR2 is SVGIG (reference sequence). Trimming took 2 bases from V and 3 from J, leaving 11 bases between them. CDR3 region: CAWSFRTDYEQYF. CDR3 nucleotides: TGTGCCTGGAGTTTCAGGACTGACTACGAGCAGTACTTC. Variable domain in full (rest from reference TRBV30 and TRBJ2-7): SQTIHQWPATLVQPVGSPLSLECTVEGTSNPNLYWYRQAAGRGLQLLFYSVGIGQISSEVPQNLSASRPQDRQFILSSKKLLLSDSGFYLCAWSFRTDYEQYFGPGTRLTVT.

V usage is TRBV7-6 and J usage is TRBJ2-2, with D unclear. Trimming removed 1 base from V and 5 bases from J, with 11 bases in between. The germline V gene encodes CDR1 SGHVS and CDR2 FNYEAQ. This CDR3 has 15 amino acids. The CDR3 bases are TGTGCCAGCAGCTTAGTTGCAGGTCTTACCGGGGAGCTGTTTTTT. It translates to CASSLVAGLTGELFF.

The rearrangement joins TRBV9 to TRBJ1-1; TRBD1 is a possible D gene (6 bases). Germline V gene lookup returns CDR1 SGDLS and CDR2 YYNGEE. Trimming took off 8 bases at V and 4 bases at J, with 12 bases between the two ends. The CDR3 is 12 residues long. CDR3 DNA sequence: TGTGCCAGTACGGGGGCCGGCACTGAAGCTTTCTTT. Its protein product is CASTGAGTEAFF.

The chain combines TRBV9 with TRBJ2-1; 10 bases agree with TRBD2. CDR3 length: 15 residues. After removal of 4 bases from V and 8 bases from J, the junction contained 9 bases not matched to a gene. Per germline, CDR1 SGDLS and CDR2 YYNGEE. The CDR3 here is CASSLPAGLADEQFF. The CDR3 nucleotides are TGTGCCAGCAGCCTACCAGCCGGACTAGCGGATGAGCAGTTCTTC.

The chain couples TRBV5-6 to TRBJ2-2; 9 positions agree with TRBD2. V was pared by 4 bases and J by 5 bases, with 9 bases of the junction left unmatched. The germline V gene encodes CDR1 SGHDT and CDR2 YYEEEE. The CDR3 sequence is 16 residues long. CDR3 region: CASSLSRLAGTGELFF. In DNA form, the CDR3 reads TGTGCCAGCAGCCTAAGCAGGCTAGCGGGAACCGGGGAGCTGTTTTTT.

The genes are TRBV11-2 and TRBJ2-1; D gene unclear. Germline-derived CDR1 and CDR2 are SGHAT and FQNNGV. This CDR3 spans 13 amino acids. The germline V and J ends were trimmed by 5 bases and 4 bases, with 9 bases remaining between them. The CDR3 loop reads CASSAEIYNEQFF. CDR3 nucleotides: TGTGCCAGCAGCGCCGAAATTTACAATGAGCAGTTCTTC. Complete variable domain (other parts from reference TRBV11-2 and TRBJ2-1): EAGVAQSPRYKIIEKRQSVAFWCNPISGHATLYWYQQILGQGPKLLIQFQNNGVVDDSQLPKDRFSAERLKGVDSTLKIQPAKLEDSAVYLCASSAEIYNEQFFGPGTRLTVL.

CDR3 nucleotide sequence: TGTGCCAGCAGTTTATTGGCGGGGCCCTACAATGAGCAGTTCTTC. Its protein product is CASSLLAGPYNEQFF. The genes are TRBV28 and TRBJ2-1; tentative D call: TRBD2 (6 bases). In germline, CDR1 is MDHEN, CDR2 SYDVKM. The CDR3 has 15 residues. V was pared by 1 base and J by 2 bases, with 9 bases between.

The chain combines TRBV4-2 with TRBJ1-2, with D perhaps TRBD1 (6 bases). Germline CDR1 is LGHNA and CDR2 is YNFKEQ. Trimming took 4 bases from V and 2 from J, leaving 11 bases between them. The CDR3 runs 14 residues. Here the CDR3 DNA reads TGTGCCAGCAGCCCACCAGGGGCGAACTATGGCTACACCTTC. Its protein is CASSPPGANYGYTF.

V is TRBV14 and J is TRBJ2-1; TRBD2 matches at 13 bases. CDR1 and CDR2 (germline): SGHDN, FVKESK. Losses at the gene ends were 3 bases for V and 8 bases for J; bases not matched to a gene: 7. CDR3 size: 16 residues. CDR3: CASSQSTSGRLYEQFF. CDR3 DNA sequence: TGTGCCAGCAGCCAGTCGACTAGCGGGAGGCTCTATGAGCAGTTCTTC.

The rearrangement uses TRBV19 and TRBJ2-2, with TRBD1 matching over 9 bases. Per germline, CDR1 LNHDA and CDR2 SQIVND (reference sequence). V trimming: 9 bases; J trimming: 5 bases; junction bases outside the gene matches: 7. CDR3 length equals 14 residues. This CDR3 reads CASIRDRETGELFF. The CDR3 DNA is TGTGCCAGCATCCGGGACAGGGAGACCGGGGAGCTGTTTTTT.

V gene TRBV4-1 combines with J gene TRBJ2-1; 7 bases are a match to TRBD2. Germline V gene lookup returns CDR1 MGHRA and CDR2 YSYEKL. V lost 0 bases and J lost 6; bases outside the gene matches: 8. The CDR3 contains 16 residues. In DNA, the CDR3 is TGCGCCAGCAGCCAAGAAACTAGCGCTCGGTCCAATGAGCAGTTCTTC. It is translated as CASSQETSARSNEQFF.

The J gene is TRBJ2-1, the V gene TRBV5-1; 11 bases line up with TRBD1. Germline V gene sequence: CDR1 SGHRS, CDR2 YFSETQ. This CDR3 has 15 amino acids. V lost 0 bases to trimming and J lost 8 bases; unmatched junction nucleotides: 4. The CDR3 region is CASSLVWTGGDEQFF. CDR3 DNA sequence: TGCGCCAGCAGCTTGGTATGGACAGGGGGCGATGAGCAGTTCTTC.

The chain combines TRBV6-5 with TRBJ2-7; 7 nucleotides line up with TRBD1. The CDR3 contains 13 residues. CDR1 MNHEY and CDR2 SVGAGI come from the germline V gene. After removal of 5 bases from V and 7 bases from J, the junction contained 8 bases not matched to a gene. The CDR3 DNA sequence: TGTGCCAGCAGTCCCCGGGACAGAGGGGAGCAGTACTTC. Its protein is CASSPRDRGEQYF.

The chain combines TRBV7-2 with TRBJ2-7; 11 bases are a match to TRBD2. V shed 5 bases, J shed 7 bases, and the junction held 7 bases outside the gene matches. This CDR3 spans 14 amino acids. The germline CDR1 and CDR2 sequences are SGHTA and FQGNSA. The CDR3 DNA reads as TGTGCCAGCAGCCTCCTAGCGGGAGGACGAGAGCAGTACTTC. It translates to CASSLLAGGREQYF.

The V and J genes are TRBV19 and TRBJ2-7; 9 positions match TRBD2. The germline gives CDR1 LNHDA, CDR2 SQIVND (reference sequence). V gave up 5 bases and J gave up 2 bases; unmatched junction bases: 4. This CDR3 contains 14 residues. The CDR3 spells CASSAAGGTYEQYF. The CDR3 DNA reads TGTGCCAGTAGTGCAGCGGGAGGCACCTACGAGCAGTACTTC.

This clone was observed a single time. The chain combines TRBV6-6 with TRBJ2-2; 9 bases are shared with TRBD1. V dropped 7 bases and J dropped 3; count of bases not matched to a gene: 6. Germline assignment: CDR1 MNHNY and CDR2 SVGAGI (reference sequence). CDR3 length: 15 amino acids. CDR3 region: CASTPRDRDTGELFF. In DNA form, the CDR3 reads TGTGCCAGCACCCCCAGGGACAGGGACACCGGGGAGCTGTTTTTT.

This sequence joins TRBV29-1 and TRBJ2-7, with D unclear. Per germline, CDR1 SQVTM and CDR2 ANQGSEA. The V end lost 4 bases, the J end lost 0 bases, and 7 bases lay between the germline ends. The CDR3 length is 12 residues. CDR3 nucleotide sequence: TGCAGCGTTGCTCACAGCTCCTACGAGCAGTACTTC. This sequence encodes CSVAHSSYEQYF.

The chain carries TRBV6-5 and TRBJ1-3; TRBD1 might be the D (5 bases). There are 14 residues in the CDR3. Deletions cut 6 bases from V and 2 bases from J, with 11 bases between. Germline CDR1 reads MNHEY; CDR2 reads SVGAGI. Written as DNA, the CDR3 is TGTGCCAGCAGCGGGACTGCCGCTGGAAACACCATATATTTT. It encodes CASSGTAAGNTIYF.

The rearrangement joins TRBV2 to TRBJ2-2; 8 positions match TRBD2. This CDR3 region has 17 residues. V lost 0 bases and J lost 1; bases outside the gene matches: 4. The germline V gene encodes CDR1 SNHLY and CDR2 FYNNEI. The CDR3 here is CASSEARAGVNTGELFF. CDR3 DNA: TGTGCCAGCAGTGAAGCGCGAGCGGGAGTGAACACCGGGGAGCTGTTTTTT.

The chain joins TRBV10-2 to TRBJ2-1, with TRBD2 matching 14 bases. After removal of 6 bases from V and 9 bases from J, the junction contained 4 bases not matched to a gene. The V gene's germline CDR1 is WSHSY and CDR2 SAAADI. The CDR3 loop spans 14 amino acids. The CDR3 sequence: CASRGLAGVGEQFF. The CDR3 coding sequence is TGCGCCAGCAGGGGACTAGCGGGAGTGGGTGAGCAGTTCTTC.

The chain employs TRBV30 and TRBJ1-4, with a tentative D call TRBD1 (5 bases). Trimming removed 4 bases from V and 6 bases from J, with 12 bases in between. This CDR3 spans 13 amino acids. The germline V gene encodes CDR1 GTSNPN and CDR2 SVGIG (reference sequence). In DNA form, the CDR3 reads TGTGCCTGGAATGCCAGGGTGGATGAAAAACTGTTTTTT. Its translation is CAWNARVDEKLFF.

V and J are TRBV4-1 and TRBJ2-1; TRBD2 matches at 13 bases. This CDR3 is 18 amino acids long. Looked up from germline, CDR1 is MGHRA and CDR2 is YSYEKL. With V trimmed by 7 bases and J by 0 bases, 9 bases remained unmatched. The CDR3 DNA reads as TGCGCCAGCACTGGGACTAGCGGGATGATGAGCTCCTACAATGAGCAGTTCTTC. Translation: CASTGTSGMMSSYNEQFF.

This rearrangement joins TRBV13 to TRBJ2-1, with 12 bases matching TRBD2. CDR3 length: 22 residues. Per germline, CDR1 PRHDT and CDR2 FYEKMQ (reference sequence). The ends lost 2 bases at V and 0 bases at J; junction bases unmatched: 17. The CDR3, as DNA: TGTGCCAGCAGCTTATTACAGGGGCCCGGACTAGCGGGGTTAAGCTCCTACAATGAGCAGTTCTTC. Translation: CASSLLQGPGLAGLSSYNEQFF. The full variable domain, with the rest looked up from reference TRBV13 and TRBJ2-1, is AAGVIQSPRHLIKEKRETATLKCYPIPRHDTVYWYQQGPGQDPQFLISFYEKMQSDKGSIPDRFSAQQFSDYHSELNMSSLELGDSALYFCASSLLQGPGLAGLSSYNEQFFGPGTRLTVL.

The chain links TRBV4-1 to TRBJ2-1; the D is unclear. With 2 bases removed from V and 9 bases from J, the gap between germline ends came to 5 bases. Germline CDR1 is MGHRA and CDR2 is YSYEKL. CDR3 size: 11 residues. CDR3 nucleotide sequence: TGCGCCAGCAGCCAAAAGGCTGAGCAGTTCTTC. Its protein is CASSQKAEQFF.